Described below is a single T cell receptor beta chain sequence and its context. This sample was taken from a study of T cell changes during pregnancy in multiple sclerosis. The protocol was immunoSEQ multiplex PCR, while the TCRdb copy is restricted to in-frame clones and leaves out a portion. This sample has 20,000 to 25,000 clones, with roughly 91% found just once. The V gene end was trimmed by 5 bases and the J gene end by 1 base; junction bases not matched to a gene: 8. CDR1 is SGHTA and CDR2 is FQGTGA in the germline V gene. The CDR3 runs 16 residues. This sequence originates from a female donor with multiple sclerosis, enrolled in a pregnancy study. The genes are TRBV7-3 and TRBJ2-1; 7 bases agree with TRBD2. The starting material was CD8+ T cells from peripheral blood mononuclear cells, obtained in the first trimester of pregnancy. In DNA, the CDR3 is TGTGCCAGCAGCCCCACCGGGACTAAGTCCTACAATGAGCAGTTCTTC. It codes for CASSPTGTKSYNEQFF.